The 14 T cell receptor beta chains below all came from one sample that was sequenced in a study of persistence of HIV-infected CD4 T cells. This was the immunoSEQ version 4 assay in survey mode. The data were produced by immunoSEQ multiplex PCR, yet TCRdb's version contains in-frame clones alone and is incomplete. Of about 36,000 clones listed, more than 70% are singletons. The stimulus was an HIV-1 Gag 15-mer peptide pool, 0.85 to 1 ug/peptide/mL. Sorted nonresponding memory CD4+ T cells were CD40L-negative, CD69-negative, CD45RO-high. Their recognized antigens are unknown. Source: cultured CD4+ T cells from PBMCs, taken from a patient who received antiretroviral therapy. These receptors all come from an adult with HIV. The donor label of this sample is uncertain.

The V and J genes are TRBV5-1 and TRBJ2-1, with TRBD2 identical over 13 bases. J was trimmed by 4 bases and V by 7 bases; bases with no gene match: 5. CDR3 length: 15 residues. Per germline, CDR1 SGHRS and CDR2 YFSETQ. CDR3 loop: CASGTSGGGYNEQFF. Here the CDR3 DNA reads TGCGCCAGCGGCACTAGCGGGGGGGGATACAATGAGCAGTTCTTC.

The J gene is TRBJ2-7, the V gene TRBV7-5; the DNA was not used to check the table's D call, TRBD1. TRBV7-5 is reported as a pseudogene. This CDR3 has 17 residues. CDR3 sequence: CARSLRTGCRCPYEQYF. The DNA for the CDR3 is TGTGCCAGAAGCCTTCGGACAGGGTGTCGATGTCCCTACGAGCAGTACTTC.

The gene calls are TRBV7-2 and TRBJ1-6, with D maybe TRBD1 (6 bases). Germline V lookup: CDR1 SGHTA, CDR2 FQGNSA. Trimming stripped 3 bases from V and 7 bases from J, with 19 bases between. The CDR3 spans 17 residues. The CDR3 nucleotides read TGTGCCAGCAGCTTGGGTAGACAGGCCATGTGGAATTCACCCCTCCACTTT. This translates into CASSLGRQAMWNSPLHF. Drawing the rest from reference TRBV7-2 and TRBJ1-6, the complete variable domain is GAGVSQSPSNKVTEKGKDVELRCDPISGHTALYWYRQSLGQGLEFLIYFQGNSAPDKSGLPSDRFSAERTGGSVSTLTIQRTQQEDSAVYLCASSLGRQAMWNSPLHFGNGTRLTVT.

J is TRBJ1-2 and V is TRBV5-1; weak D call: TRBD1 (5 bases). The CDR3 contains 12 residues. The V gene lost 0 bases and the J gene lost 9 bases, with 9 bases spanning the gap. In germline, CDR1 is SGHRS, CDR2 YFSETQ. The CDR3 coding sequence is TGCGCCAGCAGCTTGGGAGGGGTAAGCTACACCTTC. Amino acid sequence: CASSLGGVSYTF. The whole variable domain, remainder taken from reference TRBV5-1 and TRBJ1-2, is KAGVTQTPRYLIKTRGQQVTLSCSPISGHRSVSWYQQTPGQGLQFLFEYFSETQRNKGNFPGRFSGRQFSNSRSEMNVSTLELGDSALYLCASSLGGVSYTFGSGTRLTVV.

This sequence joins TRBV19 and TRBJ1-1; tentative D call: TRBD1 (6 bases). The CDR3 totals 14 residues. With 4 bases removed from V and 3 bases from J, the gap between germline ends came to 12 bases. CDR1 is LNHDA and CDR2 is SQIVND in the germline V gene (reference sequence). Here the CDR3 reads CASSRGQGYTEAFF. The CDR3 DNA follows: TGTGCCAGTAGTAGGGGGCAGGGGTACACTGAAGCTTTCTTT.

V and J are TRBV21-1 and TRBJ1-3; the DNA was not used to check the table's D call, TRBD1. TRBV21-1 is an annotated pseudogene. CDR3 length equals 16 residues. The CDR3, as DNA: TGTGCCAGCAGCAGACGGGACATCGGCTCTGGAAACACCATATATTTT. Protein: CASSRRDIGSGNTIYF.

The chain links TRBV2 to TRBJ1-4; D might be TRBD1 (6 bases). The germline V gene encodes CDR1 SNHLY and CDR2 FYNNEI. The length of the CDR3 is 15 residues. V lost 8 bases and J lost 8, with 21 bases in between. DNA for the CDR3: TGTGCCAGCTCCGGTGGGGGCGGGCGGGGAGAAAAACTGTTTTTT. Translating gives CASSGGGGRGEKLFF.

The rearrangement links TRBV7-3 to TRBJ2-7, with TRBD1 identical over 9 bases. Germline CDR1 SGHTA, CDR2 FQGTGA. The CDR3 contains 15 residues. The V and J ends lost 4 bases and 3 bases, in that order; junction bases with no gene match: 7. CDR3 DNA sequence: TGTGCCAGCAGCTCTCAACCGGGACAGGGCTACGAGCAGTACTTC. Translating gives CASSSQPGQGYEQYF.

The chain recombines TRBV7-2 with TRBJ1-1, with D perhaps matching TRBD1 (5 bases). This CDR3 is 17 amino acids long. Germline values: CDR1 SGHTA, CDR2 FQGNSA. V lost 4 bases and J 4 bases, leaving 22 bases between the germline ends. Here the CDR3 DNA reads TGTGCCAGCAGCTCGCAATCCGGGTCGGGGGGTGGCACTGAAGCTTTCTTT. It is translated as CASSSQSGSGGGTEAFF.

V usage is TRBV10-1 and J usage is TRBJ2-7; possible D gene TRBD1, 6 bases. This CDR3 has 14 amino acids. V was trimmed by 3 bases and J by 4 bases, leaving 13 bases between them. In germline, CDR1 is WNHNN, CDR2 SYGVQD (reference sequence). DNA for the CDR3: TGCGCCAGCAGTGAAACCAGGGGTGGATACGAGCAGTACTTC. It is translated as CASSETRGGYEQYF.

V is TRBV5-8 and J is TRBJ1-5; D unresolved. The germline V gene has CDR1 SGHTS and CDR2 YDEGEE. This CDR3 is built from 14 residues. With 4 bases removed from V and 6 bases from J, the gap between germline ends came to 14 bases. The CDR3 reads CASSPRTGIQPQHF. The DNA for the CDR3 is TGTGCCAGCAGCCCCCGTACGGGTATTCAGCCCCAGCATTTT.

CDR3 loop: CSTRRDRGYNEQFF. The CDR3 DNA reads as TGCAGCACACGCCGGGACAGGGGCTACAATGAGCAGTTCTTC. This chain uses TRBV29-1 with TRBJ2-1, with 10 bases identical to TRBD1. Losses at the gene ends were 8 bases for V and 3 bases for J; bases not matched to a gene: 7. The CDR3 sequence is 14 residues long. The germline CDR1 and CDR2 sequences are SQVTM and ANQGSEA.

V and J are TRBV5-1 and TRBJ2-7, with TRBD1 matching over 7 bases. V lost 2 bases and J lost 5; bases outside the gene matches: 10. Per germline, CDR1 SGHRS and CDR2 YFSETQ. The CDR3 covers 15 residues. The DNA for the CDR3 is TGCGCCAGCAGCTTTTTTAGGGACAGAGACAACGAGCAGTACTTC. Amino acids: CASSFFRDRDNEQYF.

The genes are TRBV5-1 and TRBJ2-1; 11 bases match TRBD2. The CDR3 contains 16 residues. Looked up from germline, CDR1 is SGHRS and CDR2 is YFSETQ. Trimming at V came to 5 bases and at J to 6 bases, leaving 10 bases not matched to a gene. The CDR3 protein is CASSRGTSGGPNEQFF. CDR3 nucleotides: TGCGCCAGCAGTCGAGGAACTAGCGGGGGTCCCAATGAGCAGTTCTTC.